Listed below are T cell receptor beta chains from one sample, sequenced in a study. TCRdb used MiXCR to reprocess the 5' RACE reads, holding one entry per CDR3 protein. This sample carries tens of thousands of distinct CDR3 sequences, roughly 15% of them seen once, and the ten largest clones take approximately 2.3%. Specimen: naive CD4+ T cells sorted from blood. These receptors all stem from a female donor with breast cancer. Each CDR3 is given with its conserved first and last residue. The D gene is left open where the match is weak. Some rows have no size entry. The others give once, few or many, or a class for an expanded clone.

>NA|TRBJ2-7|TRBV6-5|NA
CASTRQAGGYEQYF
TGTGCCAGCACCCGACAGGCCGGAGGCTACGAGCAGTACTTC
>NA|TRBJ1-1|TRBV7-3|TRBD1
CASSPTAGTGRTEAFF
TGTGCCAGCAGCCCAACCGCCGGGACAGGGAGGACTGAAGCTTTCTTT
>NA|TRBJ2-7|TRBV2|NA
CASSEGQPYNYEQYF
TGTGCCAGCAGTGAGGGGCAGCCATACAACTACGAGCAGTACTTC
>many|TRBJ1-2|TRBV7-9|NA
CASSPPRGSNYGYTF
TGTGCCAGCAGCCCCCCCCGCGGCAGTAACTATGGCTACACCTTC
>few|TRBJ1-2|TRBV7-6|NA
CASSPFMGAFYTF
TGTGCCAGCAGCCCTTTCATGGGTGCTTTCTACACCTTC
>many|TRBJ1-5|TRBV29-1|NA
CSGPGQLNQPQHF
TGCAGCGGCCCCGGACAGCTAAATCAGCCCCAGCATTTT
>few|TRBJ1-2|TRBV12-3/TRBV12-4|TRBD1
CASRSGTGGGYTF
TGTGCCAGCAGGTCCGGGACAGGGGGTGGCTACACCTTC
>NA|TRBJ1-2|TRBV10-3|NA
CAISESRGQANYGYTF
TGTGCCATCAGTGAGTCACGGGGGCAAGCTAACTATGGCTACACCTTC
>few|TRBJ2-6|TRBV29-1|NA
CSVYLDSSGANVLTF
TGCAGCGTTTACCTAGACAGCTCTGGGGCCAACGTCCTGACTTTC
>few|TRBJ2-7|TRBV5-6|TRBD2
CASSSLRLAGTYEQYF
TGTGCCAGCAGCTCACTCCGACTAGCGGGAACCTACGAGCAGTACTTC
>few|TRBJ2-1|TRBV18|TRBD1
CASSPPNRGQGYNEQFF
TGTGCCAGCTCACCACCGAACAGGGGGCAAGGCTACAATGAGCAGTTCTTC
>few|TRBJ1-4|TRBV5-1|NA
CASSAAPTNEKLFF
TGCGCCAGCAGCGCGGCCCCAACTAATGAAAAACTGTTTTTT
>NA|TRBJ2-2|TRBV4-1|TRBD2
CASSHLSGEGELFF
TGCGCCAGCAGCCACCTTAGCGGGGAAGGGGAGCTGTTTTTT
>few|TRBJ2-2|TRBV28|TRBD2
CASSSGRVAGKTGGLFF
TGTGCCAGCAGTTCCGGGCGGGTAGCGGGAAAGACCGGGGGGCTGTTTTTT
>few|TRBJ2-3|TRBV27|NA
CASSFSGAADTQYF
TGTGCCAGCAGTTTTTCCGGAGCGGCAGATACGCAGTATTTT
>NA|TRBJ1-2|TRBV20-1|TRBD1
CSGERGLYGYTF
TGCAGCGGGGAAAGGGGGCTTTATGGCTACACCTTC
>NA|TRBJ1-6|TRBV20-1|TRBD1
CRAARDSVYSPLHF
TGCAGAGCGGCCCGGGACAGTGTGTATTCACCCCTCCACTTT
>NA|TRBJ2-7|TRBV12-3/TRBV12-4|TRBD2
CASRRTSGPYEQYF
TGTGCTAGCAGAAGAACTAGCGGCCCCTACGAGCAGTACTTC
>NA|TRBJ2-2|TRBV10-1|TRBD1
CASSWDRNTGELFF
TGCGCCAGCAGTTGGGACAGGAACACCGGGGAGCTGTTTTTT
>few|TRBJ2-3|TRBV5-1|NA
CASSRLAGQGDTQYF
TGCGCCAGCAGTCGGCTAGCGGGACAGGGAGATACGCAGTATTTT
>NA|TRBJ1-3|TRBV7-2|NA
CASSPRPVDSGNTIYF
TGTGCCAGCAGCCCCCGGCCGGTGGACTCTGGAAACACCATATATTTT
>NA|TRBJ2-3|TRBV7-9|NA
CASSPLMAGSTDTQYF
TGTGCCAGCAGCCCCCTGATGGCGGGATCCACAGATACGCAGTATTTT
>few|TRBJ2-1|TRBV2|TRBD2
CASTRTSGVLGNEQFF
TGTGCCAGCACCCGGACTAGCGGGGTGCTAGGGAATGAGCAGTTCTTC
>few|TRBJ2-3|TRBV10-3|NA
CASSLRASGPDTQYF
TGTGCCAGCAGTCTAAGGGCCAGCGGCCCAGATACGCAGTATTTT
>many|TRBJ2-2|TRBV7-8|NA
CASSLGRALNTGELFF
TGTGCCAGCAGCTTAGGTCGGGCCCTGAACACCGGGGAGCTGTTTTTT
>many|TRBJ1-2|TRBV10-3|NA
CAISQGVRFYGYTF
TGTGCCATCAGTCAAGGAGTGAGGTTCTATGGCTACACCTTC
>NA|TRBJ2-3|TRBV7-9|NA
CASSLGGPDTQYF
TGTGCCAGCAGCTTAGGAGGGCCAGATACGCAGTATTTT
>NA|TRBJ2-2|TRBV5-1|NA
CASSLNAGYTGELFF
TGCGCCAGCAGCTTGAATGCGGGCTACACCGGGGAGCTGTTTTTT
>NA|TRBJ2-7|TRBV9|TRBD2
CASSGGLGGSSYEQYF
TGTGCCAGCAGCGGGGGTCTAGGCGGGAGTTCCTACGAGCAGTACTTC
>few|TRBJ2-1|TRBV5-1|NA
CASSSDAGSSYNEQFF
TGCGCCAGCAGCTCCGACGCGGGGAGCTCCTACAATGAGCAGTTCTTC
>many|TRBJ2-1|TRBV6-1|NA
CASSVEAGAGNEQFF
TGTGCCAGCAGTGTAGAGGCGGGGGCAGGGAATGAGCAGTTCTTC
>few|TRBJ1-5|TRBV5-5|TRBD1
CASSSTGGSGNQPQHF
TGTGCCAGCAGCAGTACAGGGGGCTCGGGCAATCAGCCCCAGCATTTT
>few|TRBJ2-3|TRBV7-3|TRBD2
CASSPDGAGGGGDTQYF
TGTGCCAGCAGCCCTGACGGGGCGGGAGGAGGGGGAGATACGCAGTATTTT
>many|TRBJ1-2|TRBV5-6|NA
CASSFGHTYRGYTF
TGTGCCAGCAGCTTTGGGCACACCTATCGTGGCTACACCTTC
>NA|TRBJ2-2|TRBV7-3|TRBD2
CASSRGLAGATGELFF
TGTGCCAGCAGCCGGGGACTAGCGGGAGCTACCGGGGAGCTGTTTTTT
>few|TRBJ2-3|TRBV12-3/TRBV12-4|TRBD1
CASSSRDRGSDTQYF
TGTGCCAGCAGTTCCCGGGACAGGGGGTCAGATACGCAGTATTTT
>NA|TRBJ2-3|TRBV9|TRBD2
CATQQGLADTQYF
TGTGCCACCCAGCAGGGACTAGCAGATACGCAGTATTTT
>few|TRBJ2-7|TRBV7-9|NA
CASSPTRGEQYF
TGTGCCAGCAGCCCCACACGCGGGGAGCAGTACTTC
>NA|TRBJ2-3|TRBV24-1|TRBD1
CATSDPNRGVTDTQYF
TGTGCCACCAGTGACCCAAACAGGGGAGTCACAGATACGCAGTATTTT
>NA|TRBJ2-7|TRBV6-5|NA
CASSYRNRDYEQYF
TGTGCCAGCAGTTACCGAAACAGGGACTACGAGCAGTACTTC
>few|TRBJ1-5|TRBV7-2|NA
CASSLRAIRGQPQHF
TGTGCCAGCAGCCTCAGGGCGATCAGGGGTCAGCCCCAGCATTTT
>NA|TRBJ1-3|TRBV20-1|NA
CSASWAVDTIYF
TGCAGTGCTAGTTGGGCAGTTGACACCATATATTTT
>few|TRBJ2-2|TRBV5-1|TRBD1
CASSRGQGALVSVGELFF
TGCGCCAGCAGCCGCGGACAGGGGGCGCTGGTATCCGTCGGGGAGCTGTTTTTT
>many|TRBJ1-6|TRBV20-1|NA
CSARADRPLYNSPLHF
TGCAGTGCTAGGGCAGACAGGCCGCTCTATAATTCACCCCTCCACTTT
>NA|TRBJ2-1|TRBV5-6|NA
CASSLRDFGSFDEQFF
TGTGCCAGCAGCTTGAGGGATTTCGGGAGTTTCGATGAGCAGTTCTTC
>few|TRBJ2-7|TRBV4-1|TRBD1
CASSPQAGQGFAEQYF
TGCGCCAGCAGCCCTCAGGCGGGACAGGGGTTTGCCGAGCAGTACTTC
>NA|TRBJ2-3|TRBV5-1|NA
CASSVGEHTDTQYF
TGCGCCAGCAGCGTTGGTGAACACACAGATACGCAGTATTTT
>NA|TRBJ2-5|TRBV5-1|NA
CASSALQETQYF
TGCGCCAGCAGCGCTCTCCAAGAGACCCAGTACTTC
>NA|TRBJ1-6|TRBV7-2|NA
CASSAEGFTYNSPLHF
TGTGCCAGCAGCGCCGAGGGGTTCACCTATAATTCACCCCTCCACTTT
>many|TRBJ2-5|TRBV7-6|NA
CASSISGETQYF
TGTGCCAGCAGCATCAGTGGGGAGACCCAGTACTTC
>many|TRBJ1-2|TRBV6-1|NA
CASSPTRANYGYTF
TGTGCCAGCAGCCCAACCCGGGCCAACTATGGCTACACCTTC
>few|TRBJ2-3|TRBV5-1|NA
CASSSDGTQYF
TGCGCCAGCAGCTCCGATGGAACGCAGTATTTT
>NA|TRBJ1-1|TRBV18|TRBD1
CASLPGQGGGAEAFF
TGTGCCAGCTTACCGGGACAGGGTGGTGGTGCTGAAGCTTTCTTT
>NA|TRBJ2-7|TRBV20-1|NA
CSARDPYNSYEQYF
TGCAGTGCTAGAGATCCTTACAACTCCTACGAGCAGTACTTC
>NA|TRBJ1-1|TRBV7-2|NA
CASSSSGTRNTEAFF
TGTGCCAGCAGCTCTAGCGGGACACGGAACACTGAAGCTTTCTTT
>NA|TRBJ1-5|TRBV20-1|NA
CSARDGSGDQPQHF
TGCAGTGCTAGAGACGGTTCAGGGGATCAGCCCCAGCATTTT
>few|TRBJ2-5|TRBV28|NA
CASSFTTPDRETQYF
TGTGCCAGCAGTTTTACGACACCCGACCGAGAGACCCAGTACTTC
>many|TRBJ1-1|TRBV6-6|NA
CASSTGPNRGAFF
TGTGCCAGCAGTACCGGACCGAATCGTGGGGCTTTCTTT